The 16 T cell receptor beta chains listed next were all sequenced from one sample in a study of T cell responses to AZD1222 COVID-19 vaccine. The method was immunoSEQ multiplex PCR; TCRdb's version includes in-frame clones alone and lacks a portion of them. The table records under 95,000 clones, roughly 87% of them present only once. This sample comprised peripheral blood, obtained on day 0 of AZD1222 vaccination. These receptors were taken from an adult in good health.

This chain uses TRBV28 with TRBJ1-2; weak D call: TRBD1 (5 bases). Between the trimmed V and J ends, which lost 5 bases and 5 bases, there was a span of 18 bases. Per germline, CDR1 MDHEN and CDR2 SYDVKM. This CDR3 is 15 amino acids long. The CDR3 DNA reads as TGTGCCAGCAGTAACGATCGGAGGGGAGGGTATGGCTACACCTTC. As protein: CASSNDRRGGYGYTF.

On this clone: The junction shows a germline mismatch at one end, possibly a read error. This chain connects TRBV4-1 to TRBJ1-3; TRBD1 agrees at 7 bases. CDR3 size: 13 residues. Germline CDR1 reads MGHRA; CDR2 reads YSYEKL. CDR3 protein: CASSLNLGGQPDF. The CDR3 nucleotides are TGCGCCAGCAGCCTCAATCTAGGGGGACAGCCTGACTTT.

The V call is TRBV19, the J call TRBJ1-2; perhaps TRBD1 as D (5 bases). The CDR3 has 14 residues. Trimming took 5 bases from V and 0 from J, leaving 10 bases between them. Germline values: CDR1 LNHDA, CDR2 SQIVND (reference sequence). CDR3: CASSESRANYGYTF. The CDR3 nucleotides read TGTGCCAGTAGTGAAAGCAGGGCTAACTATGGCTACACCTTC.

The J gene is TRBJ1-2, the V gene TRBV2, with a weak D call TRBD1 (6 bases). The CDR3 extends over 16 amino acids. Trimming removed 4 bases from V and 0 bases from J, with 15 bases in between. Germline V CDR1 and CDR2: SNHLY, FYNNEI. CDR3 sequence reads: CASSVTGLIANYGYTF. The CDR3 region has the DNA TGTGCCAGCAGTGTGACAGGACTAATCGCTAACTATGGCTACACCTTC.

The V call is TRBV5-4, the J call TRBJ1-2; 8 bases map to TRBD1. This CDR3 spans 15 amino acids. The germline V gene has CDR1 SGHNT and CDR2 YYREEE (reference sequence). The J segment lost 5 bases and the V segment lost 4 bases, leaving 10 bases of the junction unmatched. CDR3 loop: CASSLRTGRSYGYTF. Written as DNA, the CDR3 is TGTGCCAGCAGCCTACGGACAGGGAGGTCGTATGGCTACACCTTC.

V is TRBV5-1 and J is TRBJ1-3; 7 bases are shared with TRBD1. This CDR3 region has 13 residues. From germline, CDR1 is SGHRS and CDR2 YFSETQ. The V and J ends lost 2 bases and 6 bases, in that order; junction bases with no gene match: 2. In nucleotides, the CDR3 is TGCGCCAGCAGCTTAACAGGGGAAAACACCATATATTTT. Its protein is CASSLTGENTIYF.

CDR3 in amino acids: CATSSLQGNGETQYF. The CDR3 nucleotides read TGTGCCACCAGCAGCCTACAGGGGAATGGGGAGACCCAGTACTTC. The chain employs TRBV15 and TRBJ2-5, with 7 positions matching TRBD1. The ends lost 3 bases at V and 5 bases at J; junction bases unmatched: 9. The CDR3 extends over 15 amino acids. Germline V lookup: CDR1 LNHNV, CDR2 YYDKDF (reference sequence).

The chain combines TRBV11-2 with TRBJ2-5, with 8 bases matching TRBD1. Trimming took 7 bases from V and 1 from J; bases not matched to a gene: 8. Per germline, CDR1 SGHAT and CDR2 FQNNGV. This CDR3 is 15 amino acids long. The chain's CDR3 is CASNPTGVGQETQYF. CDR3 bases: TGTGCCAGCAACCCGACAGGGGTGGGCCAAGAGACCCAGTACTTC.

The chain combines TRBV5-1 with TRBJ2-7; 7 bases align to TRBD1. From germline, CDR1 is SGHRS and CDR2 YFSETQ. The CDR3 spans 15 residues. The junction had 7 bases not matched to a gene; V was cut back by 1 base and J by 3 bases. CDR3 sequence (DNA): TGCGCCAGCAGCTTGCAGGGACAGCTAAACTACGAGCAGTACTTC. Residues: CASSLQGQLNYEQYF.

The rearrangement uses TRBV6-6 and TRBJ1-2; tentative D call: TRBD1 (5 bases). Germline lookup yields CDR1 MNHNY and CDR2 SVGAGI (reference sequence). The CDR3 spans 15 residues. Trimming took 6 bases from V and 7 from J, leaving 21 bases between them. CDR3 amino acids: CASRTQRGGILGYTF. CDR3 in DNA: TGTGCCAGCAGAACACAAAGGGGAGGGATTCTTGGCTACACCTTC.

The CDR3: CASSPRDRAGYTF. As DNA, the CDR3 is TGTGCCAGCAGTCCCCGAGATCGGGCTGGCTACACCTTC. V and J are TRBV27 and TRBJ1-2; D not certain. Germline V gene sequence: CDR1 MNHEY, CDR2 SMNVEV (reference sequence). This CDR3 spans 13 amino acids. The V end was cut by 5 bases, the J end by 7 bases, with 14 bases between.

In DNA form, the CDR3 reads TGTGCCACTTTACATCCCGGGACAGCGAACACTGAAGCTTTCTTT. Protein sequence: CATLHPGTANTEAFF. The rearrangement uses TRBV19 and TRBJ1-1, with 7 bases lining up with TRBD1. The V gene's germline CDR1 is LNHDA and CDR2 SQIVND (reference sequence). V shed 10 bases, J shed 1 base, and the junction held 12 bases outside the gene matches. There are 15 residues in the CDR3.

The V gene is TRBV28, the J gene TRBJ2-7; TRBD2 might be the D (6 bases). The CDR3 extends over 15 amino acids. Germline CDR1 reads MDHEN; CDR2 reads SYDVKM. Trimming cost V 4 bases and J 2 bases, with 15 bases left between them. This CDR3 reads CASSSPAGSAYEQYF. CDR3 sequence (DNA): TGTGCCAGCAGTTCCCCAGCGGGTAGTGCCTACGAGCAGTACTTC.

This chain joins TRBV30 and TRBJ1-5, with unresolved D. V lost 0 bases and J 0 bases, leaving 9 bases between the germline ends. The CDR3 is made up of 15 amino acids. CDR1 GTSNPN and CDR2 SVGIG come from the germline V gene (reference sequence). CDR3 region: CAWSVGVYSNQPQHF. The CDR3 coding sequence is TGTGCCTGGAGTGTAGGTGTCTATAGCAATCAGCCCCAGCATTTT.

The chain employs TRBV4-1 and TRBJ2-3; weak D call: TRBD2 (5 bases). Trimming shortened V by 5 bases and J by 11 bases, and 20 bases separated the two germline ends. Per the germline V gene, CDR1 is MGHRA and CDR2 is YSYEKL. The CDR3 is 14 residues long. CDR3 region: CASSSIGAGREQYF. In nucleotides, the CDR3 is TGCGCCAGCAGCTCCATAGGTGCGGGCCGGGAGCAGTATTTT.

This rearrangement joins TRBV30 to TRBJ2-3; no clear D gene. Per the germline V gene, CDR1 is GTSNPN and CDR2 is SVGIG (reference sequence). Deletions cut 6 bases from V and 1 base from J, with 2 bases between. This CDR3 has 10 amino acids. The CDR3 nucleotides are TGTGCCTGCGGCACAGATACGCAGTATTTT. Its protein is CACGTDTQYF. The complete variable domain, with remaining parts taken from reference TRBV30 and TRBJ2-3, reads SQTIHQWPATLVQPVGSPLSLECTVEGTSNPNLYWYRQAAGRGLQLLFYSVGIGQISSEVPQNLSASRPQDRQFILSSKKLLLSDSGFYLCACGTDTQYFGPGTRLTVL.